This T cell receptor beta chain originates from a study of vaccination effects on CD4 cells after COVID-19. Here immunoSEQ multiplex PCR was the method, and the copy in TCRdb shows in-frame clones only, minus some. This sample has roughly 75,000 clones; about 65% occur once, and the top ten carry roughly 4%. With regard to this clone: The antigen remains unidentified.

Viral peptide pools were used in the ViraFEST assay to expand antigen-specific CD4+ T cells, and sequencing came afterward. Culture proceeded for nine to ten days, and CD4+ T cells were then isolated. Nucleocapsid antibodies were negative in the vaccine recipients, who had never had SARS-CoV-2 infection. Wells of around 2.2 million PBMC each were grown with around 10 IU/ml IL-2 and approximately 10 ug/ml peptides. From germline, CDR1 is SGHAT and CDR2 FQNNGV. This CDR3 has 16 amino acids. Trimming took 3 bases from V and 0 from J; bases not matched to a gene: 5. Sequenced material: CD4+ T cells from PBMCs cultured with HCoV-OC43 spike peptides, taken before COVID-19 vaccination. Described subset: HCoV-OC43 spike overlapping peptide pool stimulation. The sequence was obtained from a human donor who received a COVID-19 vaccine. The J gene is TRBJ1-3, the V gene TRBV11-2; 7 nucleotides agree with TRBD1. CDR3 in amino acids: CASSLNWDSSGNTIYF. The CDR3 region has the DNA TGTGCCAGCAGCTTGAACTGGGACAGCTCTGGAAACACCATATATTTT.